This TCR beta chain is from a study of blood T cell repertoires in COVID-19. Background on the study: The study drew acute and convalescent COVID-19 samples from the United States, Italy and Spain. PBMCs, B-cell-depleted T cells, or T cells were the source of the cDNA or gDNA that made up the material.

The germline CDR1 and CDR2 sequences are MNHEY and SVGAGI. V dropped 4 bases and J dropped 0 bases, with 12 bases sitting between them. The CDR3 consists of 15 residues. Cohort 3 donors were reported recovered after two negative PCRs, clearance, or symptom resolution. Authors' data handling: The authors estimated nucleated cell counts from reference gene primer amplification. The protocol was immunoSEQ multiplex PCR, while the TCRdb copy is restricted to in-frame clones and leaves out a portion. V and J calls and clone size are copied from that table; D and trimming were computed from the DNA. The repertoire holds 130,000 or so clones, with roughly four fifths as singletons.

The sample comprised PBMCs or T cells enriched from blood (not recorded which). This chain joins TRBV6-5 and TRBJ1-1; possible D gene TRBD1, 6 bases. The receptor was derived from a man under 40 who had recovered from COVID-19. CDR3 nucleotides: TGTGCCAGCAGTTCGACCGGACAGTTGAACACTGAAGCTTTCTTT. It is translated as CASSSTGQLNTEAFF.